This entry features one TCR beta chain sequence. Antigen: not known. The source of the sample is a study of molecular identifiers for immune sequencing clone quantification. Whole-study results and caveats: Spike-in Jurkat TCR RNA from a single cell reportedly registered among about a million naive cells.

Sorting defined naive CD8 T cells as CD8+CD4-CCR7+CD45RA+. J gave up 8 bases and V 7 bases, and 15 bases lay outside the gene matches. The V gene's germline CDR1 is SNHLY and CDR2 FYNNEI. This CDR3 has 16 amino acids. The authors built bulk TCR libraries by previously described methods with listed TCR primers. TCRdb re-called the PCR reads through MiXCR, storing one row per CDR3 protein. The sample carries about 510,000 distinct CDR3 sequences, about 26% recorded once. Sequencing input: naive CD8+ T cells from blood, with Jurkat cell RNA spiked in. Documented subset: FACS-sorted CD8+CD4-CCR7+CD45RA+ naive T cells. This TCR derives from a human donor in good health. Some libraries in this study had Jurkat cell RNA spiked in. The genes are TRBV2 and TRBJ2-1, with 9 bases aligning to TRBD2. CDR3 nucleotides: TGTGCCAGCAAGGGGGTTAGCGGGAGCCCGGAAGATGAGCAGTTCTTC. It is translated as CASKGVSGSPEDEQFF.